Listed here are 11 T cell receptor beta chains from one sample, sequenced in a study of Ad26.COV2.S vaccination and SARS-CoV-2 variants (dated by TCRdb to about 2021). Library preparation used the immunoSEQ multiplex PCR assay. TCRdb took over this immuneACCESS table, retaining in-frame rearrangements with V and J assigned. Such tables are incomplete; in checked studies, under half of the missing clones stem from an unresolved V gene, and the remainder is unexplained. A total of about 480,000 clones appear in this sample, around nine tenths of them only once. Around 13% of the sample rests with the top ten. In the paper's terms, the treatment or condition label means: around 19 received Ad26.COV2.S at low or high dose, single or two shots; roughly five received placebo; per-sample allocation not given. Repertoires of vaccine and placebo recipients were sequenced from samples collected on day 63 after the first injection.

Sample: peripheral blood, taken in a trial of Ad26.COV2.S vaccine versus placebo. The source of these receptors is a person between 18 and 65 years old who received the Ad26.COV2.S COVID-19 vaccine or a placebo.

The count of this clone is one. The chain uses TRBV9 and TRBJ1-6; 8 nucleotides line up with TRBD1. The CDR3 has 14 amino acids. With V trimmed by 2 bases and J by 9 bases, 4 bases remained unmatched. Germline CDR1 and CDR2: SGDLS and YYNGEE. This CDR3 is CASSVTGGISPLHF. As DNA, the CDR3 is TGTGCCAGCAGCGTCACAGGGGGTATTTCACCCCTCCACTTT. The full variable domain, rest sourced from reference TRBV9 and TRBJ1-6, is DSGVTQTPKHLITATGQRVTLRCSPRSGDLSVYWYQQSLDQGLQFLIQYYNGEERAKGNILERFSAQQFPDLHSELNLSSLELGDSALYFCASSVTGGISPLHFGNGTRLTVT.

The chain recombines TRBV29-1 with TRBJ1-3; no firm D call. Germline CDR1 is SQVTM and CDR2 is ANQGSEA. V lost 4 bases to trimming and J lost 0 bases, with 7 bases between them. This CDR3 region has 13 residues. CDR3 amino acids: CSVGVSSGNTIYF. The CDR3 DNA follows: TGCAGCGTTGGTGTTAGCTCTGGAAACACCATATATTTT.

The V gene is TRBV7-2, the J gene TRBJ2-1; the match to TRBD1 covers 8 bases. The CDR3 runs 13 residues. CDR1 is SGHTA, CDR2 FQGNSA, per germline. The V gene end was trimmed by 3 bases and the J gene end by 9 bases; junction bases not matched to a gene: 4. CDR3 bases: TGTGCCAGCAGCTTCCGACAGGGGACTGAGCAGTTCTTC. Protein product: CASSFRQGTEQFF. The entire variable domain, with the rest obtained from reference TRBV7-2 and TRBJ2-1, is as follows: GAGVSQSPSNKVTEKGKDVELRCDPISGHTALYWYRQSLGQGLEFLIYFQGNSAPDKSGLPSDRFSAERTGGSVSTLTIQRTQQEDSAVYLCASSFRQGTEQFFGPGTRLTVL.

V gene TRBV6-5 combines with J gene TRBJ1-1; 8 nucleotides agree with TRBD1. Germline CDR1 reads MNHEY; CDR2 reads SVGAGI. This CDR3 contains 12 residues. After removal of 5 bases from V and 11 bases from J, the junction contained 7 bases not matched to a gene. For the CDR3, the DNA is TGTGCCAGCAGTCGACAGGGGTCGAGGGCTTTCTTT. Its translation: CASSRQGSRAFF.

This chain connects TRBV6-5 to TRBJ2-6; the D is unclear. Trimming stripped 0 bases from V and 2 bases from J, with 5 bases between. Germline CDR1 reads MNHEY; CDR2 reads SVGAGI. This CDR3 has 15 amino acids. Here the CDR3 DNA reads TGTGCCAGCAGTTACTCAGGAACTGGGGCCAACGTCCTGACTTTC. Translating it yields CASSYSGTGANVLTF.

The chain recombines TRBV29-1 with TRBJ2-1; TRBD1 matches at 11 bases. This CDR3 has 15 residues. CDR1 is SQVTM and CDR2 is ANQGSEA in the germline V gene. Losses at the gene ends were 3 bases for V and 5 bases for J; bases not matched to a gene: 6. CDR3 sequence reads: CSVDRTGGPNNEQFF. In DNA, the CDR3 is TGCAGCGTTGATAGGACAGGGGGCCCGAACAATGAGCAGTTCTTC.

This chain uses TRBV11-3 with TRBJ2-1; TRBD2 agrees at 7 bases. Germline V gives CDR1 SGHNT, CDR2 YENEEA. The length of the CDR3 is 14 residues. V trimming: 6 bases; J trimming: 6 bases; junction bases outside the gene matches: 8. The CDR3 reads CASRPNAGANEQFF. The CDR3 DNA sequence: TGTGCCAGCAGACCTAACGCGGGAGCCAATGAGCAGTTCTTC.

There are many counts of this clone. The rearrangement links TRBV6-4 to TRBJ2-3; unclear D gene. Trimming pared 3 bases from V and 0 bases from J, leaving 4 bases between. Per germline, CDR1 MRHNA and CDR2 SNTAGT. The CDR3 length is 13 residues. The CDR3: CASSEGSTDTQYF. The DNA for the CDR3 is TGTGCCAGCAGTGAGGGCAGCACAGATACGCAGTATTTT.

This clone appeared once. The genes are TRBV5-1 and TRBJ1-1, with D perhaps matching TRBD1 (5 bases). Germline V gene data show CDR1 as SGHRS and CDR2 as YFSETQ. The CDR3 loop spans 15 amino acids. Trimming left V 4 bases short and J 0 bases short, with 13 bases between. The CDR3, as DNA: TGCGCCAGCAGCCAGGACATTAATGTGAACACTGAAGCTTTCTTT. Translation: CASSQDINVNTEAFF.

The chain employs TRBV30 and TRBJ2-5, with D possibly TRBD1 on 5 matching bases. The CDR3 is made up of 17 amino acids. Trimming took off 0 bases at V and 0 bases at J, with 17 bases between the two ends. Germline CDR1 and CDR2: GTSNPN and SVGIG (reference sequence). CDR3 DNA sequence: TGTGCCTGGAGTGTGGGGCTTGTAGGCAGGAACCAAGAGACCCAGTACTTC. It is translated as CAWSVGLVGRNQETQYF.

The chain recombines TRBV11-2 with TRBJ1-6; 7 bases map to TRBD1. Trimming at V came to 1 base and at J to 9 bases, leaving 6 bases not matched to a gene. Germline V gene lookup returns CDR1 SGHAT and CDR2 FQNNGV. This CDR3 has 15 amino acids. The CDR3 sequence: CASSLGVQGVSPLHF. The CDR3 nucleotides read TGTGCCAGCAGCTTAGGGGTTCAGGGGGTTTCACCCCTCCACTTT.